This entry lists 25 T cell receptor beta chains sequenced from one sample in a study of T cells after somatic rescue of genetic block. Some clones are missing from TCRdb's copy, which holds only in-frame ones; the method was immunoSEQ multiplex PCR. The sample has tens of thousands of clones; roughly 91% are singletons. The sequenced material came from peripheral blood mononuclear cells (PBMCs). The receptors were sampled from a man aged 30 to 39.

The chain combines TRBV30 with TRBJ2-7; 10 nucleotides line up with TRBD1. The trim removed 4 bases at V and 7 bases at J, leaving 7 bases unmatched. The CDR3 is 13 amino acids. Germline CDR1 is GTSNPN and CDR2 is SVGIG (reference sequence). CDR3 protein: CAWNPTGGREQYF. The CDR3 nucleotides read TGTGCCTGGAATCCGACAGGGGGCAGGGAGCAGTACTTC.

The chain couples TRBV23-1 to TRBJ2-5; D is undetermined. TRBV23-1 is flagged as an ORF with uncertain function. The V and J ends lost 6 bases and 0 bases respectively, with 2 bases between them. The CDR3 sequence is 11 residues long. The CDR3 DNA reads TGCGCCAGCAGGTACCAAGAGACCCAGTACTTC. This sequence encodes CASRYQETQYF.

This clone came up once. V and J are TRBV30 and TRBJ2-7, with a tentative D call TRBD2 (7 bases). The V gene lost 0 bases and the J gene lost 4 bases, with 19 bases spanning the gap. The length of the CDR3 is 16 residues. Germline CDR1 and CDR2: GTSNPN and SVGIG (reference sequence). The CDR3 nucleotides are TGTGCCTGGAGTGTACCGCCGGGGGGCGCGGGATACGAGCAGTACTTC. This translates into CAWSVPPGGAGYEQYF.

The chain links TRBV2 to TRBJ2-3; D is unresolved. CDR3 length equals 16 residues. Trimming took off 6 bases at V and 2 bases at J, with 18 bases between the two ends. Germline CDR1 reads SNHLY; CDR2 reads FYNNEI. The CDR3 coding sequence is TGTGCCAGCAGGCGAATAGGACGAAAACACACAGATACGCAGTATTTT. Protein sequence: CASRRIGRKHTDTQYF.

As DNA, the CDR3 is TGTGCCAGCAGCCCCCTGCCGGGACAGGGGAGAGGTGAGCAGTTCTTC. Translating it yields CASSPLPGQGRGEQFF. J is TRBJ2-1 and V is TRBV5-4; 10 positions agree with TRBD1. CDR3 size: 16 residues. The germline V gene has CDR1 SGHNT and CDR2 YYREEE (reference sequence). The junction had 13 bases not matched to a gene; V was cut back by 4 bases and J by 9 bases.

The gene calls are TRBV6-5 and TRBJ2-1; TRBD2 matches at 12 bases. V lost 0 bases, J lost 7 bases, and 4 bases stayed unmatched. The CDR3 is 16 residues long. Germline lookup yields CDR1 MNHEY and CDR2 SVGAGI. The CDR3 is CASSYSLGLAGNEQFF. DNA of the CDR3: TGTGCCAGCAGTTACTCTCTAGGACTAGCGGGGAATGAGCAGTTCTTC.

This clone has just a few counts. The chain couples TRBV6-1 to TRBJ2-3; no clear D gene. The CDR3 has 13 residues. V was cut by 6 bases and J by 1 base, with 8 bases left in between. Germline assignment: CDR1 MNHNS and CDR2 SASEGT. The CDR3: CASRPLRTDTQYF. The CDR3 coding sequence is TGTGCCAGCAGGCCCCTCCGCACAGATACGCAGTATTTT.

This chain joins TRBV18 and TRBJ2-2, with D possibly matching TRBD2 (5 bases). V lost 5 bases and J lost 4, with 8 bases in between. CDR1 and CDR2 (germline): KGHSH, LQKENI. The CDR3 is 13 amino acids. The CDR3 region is CASSARGTGELFF. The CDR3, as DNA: TGTGCCAGCTCAGCCCGGGGCACCGGGGAGCTGTTTTTT.

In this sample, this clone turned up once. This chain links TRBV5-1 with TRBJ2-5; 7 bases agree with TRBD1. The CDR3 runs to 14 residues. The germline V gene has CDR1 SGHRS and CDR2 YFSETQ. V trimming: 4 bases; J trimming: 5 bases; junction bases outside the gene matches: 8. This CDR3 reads CASSPGQARETQYF. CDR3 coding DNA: TGCGCCAGCAGCCCCGGACAGGCGAGGGAGACCCAGTACTTC.

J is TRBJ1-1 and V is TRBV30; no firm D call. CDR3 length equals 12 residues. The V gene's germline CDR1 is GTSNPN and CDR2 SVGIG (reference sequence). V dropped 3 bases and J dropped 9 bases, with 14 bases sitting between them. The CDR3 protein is CAWSRRDRKAFF. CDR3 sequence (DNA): TGTGCCTGGAGCCGTCGGGATCGTAAAGCTTTCTTT.

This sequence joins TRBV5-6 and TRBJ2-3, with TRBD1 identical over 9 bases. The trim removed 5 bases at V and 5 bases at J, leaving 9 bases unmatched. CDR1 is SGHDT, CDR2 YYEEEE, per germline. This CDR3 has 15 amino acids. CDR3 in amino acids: CASRLQGAGGDTQYF. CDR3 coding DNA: TGTGCCAGCAGGTTACAGGGGGCAGGTGGAGATACGCAGTATTTT.

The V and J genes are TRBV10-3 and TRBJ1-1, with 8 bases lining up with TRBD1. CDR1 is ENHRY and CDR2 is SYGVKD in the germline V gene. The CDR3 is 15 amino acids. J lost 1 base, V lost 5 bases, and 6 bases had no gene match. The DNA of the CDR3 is TGTGCCATCAGTCCCCGTGGACAGGGGAACACTGAAGCTTTCTTT. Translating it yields CAISPRGQGNTEAFF.

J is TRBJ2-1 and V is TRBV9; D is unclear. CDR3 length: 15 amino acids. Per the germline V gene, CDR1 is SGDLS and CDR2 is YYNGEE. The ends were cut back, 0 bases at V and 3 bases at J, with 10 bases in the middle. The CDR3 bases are TGTGCCAGCAGCGTAGAAGGCTGGGGCTACAATGAGCAGTTCTTC. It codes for CASSVEGWGYNEQFF.

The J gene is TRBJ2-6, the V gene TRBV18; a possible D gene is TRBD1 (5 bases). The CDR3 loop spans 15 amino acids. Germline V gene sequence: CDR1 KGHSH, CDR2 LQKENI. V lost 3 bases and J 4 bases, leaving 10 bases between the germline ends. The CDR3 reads CASSPQGYGANVLTF. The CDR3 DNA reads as TGTGCCAGCTCACCTCAGGGTTACGGGGCCAACGTCCTGACTTTC.

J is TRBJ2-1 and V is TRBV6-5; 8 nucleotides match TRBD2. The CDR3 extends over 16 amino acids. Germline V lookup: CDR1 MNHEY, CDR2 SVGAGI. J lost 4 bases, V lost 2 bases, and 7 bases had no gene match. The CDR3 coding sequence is TGTGCCAGCAGTTACCAAGGGACTAGGGGATACAATGAGCAGTTCTTC. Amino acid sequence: CASSYQGTRGYNEQFF.

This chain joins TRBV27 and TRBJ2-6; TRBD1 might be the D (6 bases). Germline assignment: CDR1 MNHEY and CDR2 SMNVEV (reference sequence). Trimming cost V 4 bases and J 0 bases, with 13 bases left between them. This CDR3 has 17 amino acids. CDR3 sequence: CASSSPLRGSGANVLTF. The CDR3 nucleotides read TGTGCCAGCAGTTCGCCCCTCAGGGGCTCTGGGGCCAACGTCCTGACTTTC.

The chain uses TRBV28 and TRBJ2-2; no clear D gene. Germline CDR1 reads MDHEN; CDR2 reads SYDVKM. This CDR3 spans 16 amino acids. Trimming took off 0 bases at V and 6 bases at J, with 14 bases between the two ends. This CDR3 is CASSLWNFLPPGELFF. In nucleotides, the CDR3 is TGTGCCAGCAGTTTATGGAACTTCCTTCCGCCCGGGGAGCTGTTTTTT.

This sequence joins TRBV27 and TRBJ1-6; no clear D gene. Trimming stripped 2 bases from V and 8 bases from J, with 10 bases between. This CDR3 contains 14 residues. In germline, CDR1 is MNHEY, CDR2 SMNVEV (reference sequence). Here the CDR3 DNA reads TGTGCCAGCAGTTTAAACAGCCCGCATTCACCCCTCCACTTT. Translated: CASSLNSPHSPLHF.

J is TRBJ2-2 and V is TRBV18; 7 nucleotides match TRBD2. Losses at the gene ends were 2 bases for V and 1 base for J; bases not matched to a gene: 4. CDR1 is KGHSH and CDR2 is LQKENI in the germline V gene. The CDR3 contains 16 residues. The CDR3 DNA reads TGTGCCAGCTCACCAACCCAGCGGGGGAACACCGGGGAGCTGTTTTTT. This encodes CASSPTQRGNTGELFF.

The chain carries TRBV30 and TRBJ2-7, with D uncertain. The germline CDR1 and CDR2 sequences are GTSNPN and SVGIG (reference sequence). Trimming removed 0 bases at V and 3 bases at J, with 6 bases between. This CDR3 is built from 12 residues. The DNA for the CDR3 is TGTGCCTGGAGTGTAGACCGCTACGAGCAGTACTTC. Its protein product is CAWSVDRYEQYF.

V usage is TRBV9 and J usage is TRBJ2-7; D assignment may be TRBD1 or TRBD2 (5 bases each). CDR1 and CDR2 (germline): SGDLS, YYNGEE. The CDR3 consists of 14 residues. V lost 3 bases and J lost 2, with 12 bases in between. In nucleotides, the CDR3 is TGTGCCAGCAGCGGGGACCCTGGGGCCTACGAGCAGTACTTC. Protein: CASSGDPGAYEQYF. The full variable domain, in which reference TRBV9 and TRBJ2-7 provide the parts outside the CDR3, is DSGVTQTPKHLITATGQRVTLRCSPRSGDLSVYWYQQSLDQGLQFLIQYYNGEERAKGNILERFSAQQFPDLHSELNLSSLELGDSALYFCASSGDPGAYEQYFGPGTRLTVT.

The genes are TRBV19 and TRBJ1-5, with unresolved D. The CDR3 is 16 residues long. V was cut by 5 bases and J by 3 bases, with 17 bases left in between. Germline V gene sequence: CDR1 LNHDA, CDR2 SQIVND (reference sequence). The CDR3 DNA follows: TGTGCCAGTAGTTTGACGGCTGCTGCTGACAATCAGCCCCAGCATTTT. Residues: CASSLTAAADNQPQHF.

CDR3 sequence reads: CATSRDVGASFSGNTIYF. In DNA, the CDR3 is TGTGCCACCAGCAGAGATGTAGGGGCTTCGTTCTCTGGAAACACCATATATTTT. V and J are TRBV15 and TRBJ1-3; D perhaps matches TRBD1 (5 bases). V was clipped by 0 bases and J by 0 bases, with 15 bases between them. Germline CDR1 LNHNV, CDR2 YYDKDF (reference sequence). CDR3 length: 18 residues.

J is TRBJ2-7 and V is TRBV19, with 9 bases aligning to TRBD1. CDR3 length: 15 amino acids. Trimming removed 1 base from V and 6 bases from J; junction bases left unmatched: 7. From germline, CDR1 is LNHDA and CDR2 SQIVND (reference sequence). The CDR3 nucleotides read TGTGCCAGTAGTATAGGAGACAGGGGGATCGGCGAGCAGTACTTC. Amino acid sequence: CASSIGDRGIGEQYF.

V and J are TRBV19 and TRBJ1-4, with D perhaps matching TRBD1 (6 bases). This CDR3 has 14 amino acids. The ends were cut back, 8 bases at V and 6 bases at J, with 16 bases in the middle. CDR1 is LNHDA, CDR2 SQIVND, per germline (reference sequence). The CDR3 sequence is CASGSWGPDEKLFF. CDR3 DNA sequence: TGTGCCAGTGGATCATGGGGGCCGGATGAAAAACTGTTTTTT. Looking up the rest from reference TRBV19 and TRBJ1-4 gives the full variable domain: DGGITQSPKYLFRKEGQNVTLSCEQNLNHDAMYWYRQDPGQGLRLIYYSQIVNDFQKGDIAEGYSVSREKKESFPLTVTSAQKNPTAFYLCASGSWGPDEKLFFGSGTQLSVL.